These 25 T cell receptor beta chains originate from one sample sequenced in a study of T cell responses to AZD1222 COVID-19 vaccine. Here immunoSEQ multiplex PCR was the method, and the copy in TCRdb shows in-frame clones only, minus some. Of about 120,000 clones in the sample, about 90% were seen once. The sequencing here drew on peripheral blood, taken on day 0 of AZD1222 vaccination. These TCRs come from an adult in good health.

The CDR3 nucleotides read TGTGCCAGTACCCCGGGGGGCTACCTCTATGGCTACACCTTC. Its protein product is CASTPGGYLYGYTF. V and J are TRBV19 and TRBJ1-2; perhaps TRBD1 as D (6 bases). Germline V gives CDR1 LNHDA, CDR2 SQIVND (reference sequence). The CDR3 is made up of 14 amino acids. V dropped 7 bases and J dropped 4 bases, with 16 bases sitting between them.

This chain joins TRBV18 and TRBJ1-2; a weak D match, TRBD1 (5 bases). Germline assignment: CDR1 KGHSH and CDR2 LQKENI. This CDR3 spans 13 amino acids. Trimming took 6 bases from V and 2 from J, leaving 10 bases between them. The CDR3 nucleotides are TGTGCCAGCTCTGAGGGACGGAACTATGGCTACACCTTC. It yields the protein CASSEGRNYGYTF.

The chain joins TRBV7-9 to TRBJ1-2, with D possibly being TRBD1 (6 bases). CDR3 length equals 12 residues. The V and J ends lost 5 bases and 8 bases respectively, with 12 bases between them. The germline gives CDR1 SEHNR, CDR2 FQNEAQ (reference sequence). The CDR3: CASSPGVGGYTF. The CDR3 coding sequence is TGTGCCAGCAGCCCAGGGGTCGGAGGCTACACCTTC. The variable domain in full, with the rest retrieved from reference TRBV7-9 and TRBJ1-2, is DTGVSQNPRHKITKRGQNVTFRCDPISEHNRLYWYRQTLGQGPEFLTYFQNEAQLEKSRLLSDRFSAERPKGSFSTLEIQRTEQGDSAMYLCASSPGVGGYTFGSGTRLTVV.

V gene TRBV19 combines with J gene TRBJ1-4; D might be TRBD1 (5 bases). Trimming shortened V by 10 bases and J by 0 bases, and 12 bases separated the two germline ends. Germline V gene data show CDR1 as LNHDA and CDR2 as SQIVND (reference sequence). This CDR3 spans 14 amino acids. The CDR3 DNA follows: TGTGCCACCGCAAGGGACGCAACTAATGAAAAACTGTTTTTT. This sequence encodes CATARDATNEKLFF.

The rearrangement joins TRBV5-6 to TRBJ1-1; 7 nucleotides align to TRBD1. From germline, CDR1 is SGHDT and CDR2 YYEEEE. The junction had 9 bases not matched to a gene; V was cut back by 5 bases and J by 2 bases. The CDR3 is 15 amino acids. The CDR3 spells CASRKVGQPNTEAFF. The CDR3 DNA follows: TGTGCCAGCAGGAAGGTGGGACAGCCTAACACTGAAGCTTTCTTT.

V gene TRBV23-1 combines with J gene TRBJ1-5, with 9 bases identical to TRBD1. TRBV23-1 is known as an ORF, though its function is uncertain. With 2 bases clipped from V and 6 bases from J, the junction kept 8 bases outside the gene matches. This CDR3 comprises 16 residues. DNA for the CDR3: TGCGCCAGCAGTCAAAATAACAGGGGGCGCCCTCAGCCCCAGCATTTT. Translating gives CASSQNNRGRPQPQHF.

The chain couples TRBV11-2 to TRBJ2-7; D remains unclear. Deletions cut 0 bases from V and 4 bases from J, with 4 bases between. The germline CDR1 and CDR2 sequences are SGHAT and FQNNGV. This CDR3 has 12 residues. The CDR3 loop reads CASSLDAYEQYF. The CDR3 bases are TGTGCCAGCAGCTTAGATGCATACGAGCAGTACTTC.

The chain has TRBV19 and TRBJ1-2; possible D gene TRBD1, 5 bases. Between the trimmed V and J ends, which lost 3 bases and 5 bases, there was a span of 13 bases. Per germline, CDR1 LNHDA and CDR2 SQIVND (reference sequence). The CDR3 totals 14 residues. The CDR3 coding sequence is TGTGCCAGTAGTATGCCCAGGGTTGGGTATGGCTACACCTTC. It codes for CASSMPRVGYGYTF.

The rearrangement links TRBV2 to TRBJ1-2; TRBD1 is a possible D gene (6 bases). CDR1 SNHLY and CDR2 FYNNEI come from the germline V gene. Trimming took 10 bases from V and 0 from J, leaving 15 bases between them. The CDR3 loop spans 14 amino acids. CDR3 in DNA: TGTGCCAAAGGACGGGGGGCAACTAACTATGGCTACACCTTC. It codes for CAKGRGATNYGYTF.

The chain joins TRBV5-8 to TRBJ1-5; D is uncertain. V lost 2 bases, J lost 0 bases, and 6 bases lay in between. From germline, CDR1 is SGHTS and CDR2 YDEGEE. CDR3 length: 14 residues. The CDR3 is CASSFGNSNQPQHF. CDR3 nucleotide sequence: TGTGCCAGCAGCTTTGGGAATAGCAATCAGCCCCAGCATTTT.

The rearrangement joins TRBV4-1 to TRBJ2-5, with no clear D. V lost 6 bases and J 5 bases, leaving 10 bases between the germline ends. This CDR3 contains 12 residues. Looked up from germline, CDR1 is MGHRA and CDR2 is YSYEKL. The CDR3 coding sequence is TGCGCCAGCAGTGACCCGGCGGAGACCCAGTACTTC. Translated, it gives CASSDPAETQYF.

The chain couples TRBV5-8 to TRBJ1-6; unclear D gene. The ends were cut back, 3 bases at V and 0 bases at J, with 13 bases in the middle. The CDR3 runs to 17 residues. Germline-derived CDR1 and CDR2 are SGHTS and YDEGEE. DNA for the CDR3: TGTGCCAGCAGCTCGAGGCCAACGAGCTCCTATAATTCACCCCTCCACTTT. Amino acids: CASSSRPTSSYNSPLHF.

The genes are TRBV6-5 and TRBJ1-1; D not certain. Germline CDR1 reads MNHEY; CDR2 reads SVGAGI. V was shortened by 7 bases and J by 4 bases, with 13 bases between the two germline ends. CDR3 size: 13 residues. CDR3 region: CASKSVGSTEAFF. Written as DNA, the CDR3 is TGTGCCAGCAAATCCGTGGGGAGCACTGAAGCTTTCTTT.

The chain has TRBV10-1 and TRBJ2-2; weak D call: TRBD1 (6 bases). The CDR3 is 14 amino acids. V lost 6 bases and J 4 bases, leaving 12 bases between the germline ends. Germline V gene data show CDR1 as WNHNN and CDR2 as SYGVQD (reference sequence). The CDR3 nucleotides read TGCGCCAGCAGGCAGGGGACCTCCACCGGGGAGCTGTTTTTT. Protein product: CASRQGTSTGELFF.

The chain couples TRBV6-2 or TRBV6-3 to TRBJ2-6; 10 bases line up with TRBD2. The ends lost 2 bases at V and 4 bases at J; junction bases unmatched: 11. The germline V gene has CDR1 MNHEY and CDR2 SVGEGT. CDR3 length: 19 residues. DNA of the CDR3: TGTGCCAGCAGTTACGTGGTAGCGGGAGGCTTAATGGGGGCCAACGTCCTGACTTTC. As protein: CASSYVVAGGLMGANVLTF.

The rearrangement links TRBV15 to TRBJ1-1; TRBD1 is a possible D gene (5 bases). The V gene lost 0 bases and the J gene lost 2 bases, with 10 bases spanning the gap. The CDR3 is 15 amino acids. CDR1 is LNHNV, CDR2 YYDKDF, per germline (reference sequence). The CDR3 DNA reads as TGTGCCACCAGCAGAGATTTAGACAGAAACACTGAAGCTTTCTTT. It yields the protein CATSRDLDRNTEAFF. The variable domain in full, with the rest retrieved from reference TRBV15 and TRBJ1-1, is DAMVIQNPRYQVTQFGKPVTLSCSQTLNHNVMYWYQQKSSQAPKLLFHYYDKDFNNEADTPDNFQSRRPNTSFCFLDIRSPGLGDTAMYLCATSRDLDRNTEAFFGQGTRLTVV.

This clone was counted once. The chain is built from TRBV6-1 and TRBJ1-4; D call uncertain. Germline CDR1 is MNHNS and CDR2 is SASEGT. The germline V and J ends were trimmed by 3 bases and 5 bases, with 13 bases remaining between them. The CDR3 has 15 residues. CDR3 DNA: TGTGCCAGCAGTGATAGCGACGGTGGGAATGAAAAACTGTTTTTT. Protein product: CASSDSDGGNEKLFF.

The rearrangement joins TRBV5-1 to TRBJ2-7; D tentatively fits TRBD1 or TRBD2 (5 bases each). This CDR3 is 14 amino acids long. Germline assignment: CDR1 SGHRS and CDR2 YFSETQ. V lost 4 bases, J lost 1 base, and 12 bases lay in between. CDR3 bases: TGCGCCAGCAGCCCCGGGACGGATTCCTACGAGCAGTACTTC. Translating it yields CASSPGTDSYEQYF.

In DNA, the CDR3 is TGTGCCTGGAGCTGGGGGTGGCAGGAGACCTACGAGCAGTACTTC. Protein: CAWSWGWQETYEQYF. This chain joins TRBV30 and TRBJ2-7, with D perhaps being TRBD1 or TRBD2 (5 bases each). V was cut by 3 bases and J by 2 bases, with 17 bases left in between. Germline CDR1 and CDR2: GTSNPN and SVGIG (reference sequence). This CDR3 region has 15 residues. The full variable domain, rest sourced from reference TRBV30 and TRBJ2-7, is SQTIHQWPATLVQPVGSPLSLECTVEGTSNPNLYWYRQAAGRGLQLLFYSVGIGQISSEVPQNLSASRPQDRQFILSSKKLLLSDSGFYLCAWSWGWQETYEQYFGPGTRLTVT.

This rearrangement joins TRBV2 to TRBJ2-1; no firm D call. The V gene's germline CDR1 is SNHLY and CDR2 FYNNEI. Trimming removed 7 bases from V and 5 bases from J, with 3 bases in between. The CDR3 covers 10 residues. CDR3 DNA sequence: TGTGCCAGCACTGACAATGAGCAGTTCTTC. The encoded protein is CASTDNEQFF.

The rearrangement uses TRBV3-1 (or the pseudogene TRBV3-2) and TRBJ2-5, with unresolved D. CDR3 length equals 11 residues. Germline V gene data show CDR1 as LGHDT and CDR2 as YNNKEL (reference sequence). The V and J ends lost 2 bases and 4 bases respectively, with 2 bases between them. The CDR3 sequence is CASSQLETQYF. The CDR3 DNA follows: TGTGCCAGCAGCCAACTAGAGACCCAGTACTTC.

The CDR3 nucleotides read TGTGCCAGCAGCCAGGCATTGGGGCTAGAAGCTTTCTTT. Its translation: CASSQALGLEAFF. V and J are TRBV3-1 (or the pseudogene TRBV3-2) and TRBJ1-1; D may be TRBD1 (5 bases). CDR1 is LGHDT, CDR2 YNNKEL, per germline (reference sequence). This CDR3 comprises 13 residues. The V end was cut by 3 bases, the J end by 8 bases, with 13 bases between.

The sample holds one count of this clone. V is TRBV6-2 or TRBV6-3 and J is TRBJ1-5; no clear D gene. This CDR3 is 14 amino acids long. Germline V lookup: CDR1 MNHEY, CDR2 SVGEGT. Trimming removed 5 bases from V and 1 base from J, with 9 bases in between. The CDR3 loop reads CASSTDQSNQPQHF. The CDR3 bases are TGTGCCAGCAGTACGGATCAGAGCAATCAGCCCCAGCATTTT.

The CDR3 here is CASSAPGQGVKDTQYF. For the CDR3, the DNA is TGCGCCAGCAGTGCTCCGGGACAGGGGGTAAAAGATACGCAGTATTTT. The chain joins TRBV10-1 to TRBJ2-3; 11 nucleotides agree with TRBD1. The CDR3 runs to 16 residues. Germline CDR1 reads WNHNN; CDR2 reads SYGVQD (reference sequence). J was trimmed by 5 bases and V by 4 bases; bases with no gene match: 8.

The chain is built from TRBV28 and TRBJ2-3; TRBD1 aligns across 8 bases. Unmatched junction bases numbered 13, after V lost 3 bases and J lost 2 bases. CDR1 MDHEN and CDR2 SYDVKM come from the germline V gene. CDR3 length: 18 residues. CDR3 nucleotides: TGTGCCAGCAGTTTCGTGTCAGGGGGCGGGTCGGACACAGATACGCAGTATTTT. This gives the protein CASSFVSGGGSDTDTQYF.